Listed here are 26 T cell receptor beta chains from one sample, sequenced in a study of cytomegalovirus exposure and HLA in healthy donors. The PCR employed 60 Vbeta primers together with 13 Jbeta primers. Libraries were prepared by immunoSEQ multiplex PCR; TCRdb keeps only in-frame clonotypes and omits some of them. This sample has around 200,000 clones; about two thirds occur once, and the top ten carry 2.6%. The sequenced sample consisted of PBMCs. The receptors were gathered from a man aged 40-50 years in good health and CMV-seropositive.

This chain links TRBV6-6 with TRBJ2-3, with 10 bases aligning to TRBD1. The germline CDR1 and CDR2 sequences are MNHNY and SVGAGI (reference sequence). The V gene end was trimmed by 0 bases and the J gene end by 1 base; junction bases not matched to a gene: 1. The CDR3 extends over 16 amino acids. The CDR3 protein is CASSYSGTGGTDTQYF. The DNA for the CDR3 is TGTGCCAGCAGTTACTCGGGGACAGGGGGCACAGATACGCAGTATTTT.

The chain uses TRBV5-6 and TRBJ1-2; D gene unclear. Germline V gene data show CDR1 as SGHDT and CDR2 as YYEEEE. Trimming cost V 0 bases and J 7 bases, with 10 bases left between them. CDR3 size: 13 residues. CDR3 region: CASSLVQRSGYTF. The DNA for the CDR3 is TGTGCCAGCAGCTTGGTACAGAGAAGTGGCTACACCTTC. Based on the CDR3 plus reference TRBV5-6 and TRBJ1-2, the full variable domain is DAGVTQSPTHLIKTRGQQVTLRCSPKSGHDTVSWYQQALGQGPQFIFQYYEEEERQRGNFPDRFSGHQFPNYSSELNVNALLLGDSALYLCASSLVQRSGYTFGSGTRLTVV.

The chain employs TRBV6-1 and TRBJ2-5; 12 nucleotides align to TRBD2. V trimming: 8 bases; J trimming: 3 bases; junction bases outside the gene matches: 4. Germline-derived CDR1 and CDR2 are MNHNS and SASEGT. The CDR3 sequence is 14 residues long. CDR3 coding DNA: TGTGCCAGCCGACTAGCGGGGGACAAAGAGACCCAGTACTTC. The encoded protein is CASRLAGDKETQYF.

The rearrangement joins TRBV9 to TRBJ2-1; a weak D match, TRBD2 (5 bases). The CDR3 spans 12 residues. CDR1 and CDR2 (germline): SGDLS, YYNGEE. V lost 4 bases to trimming and J lost 12 bases, with 14 bases between them. The CDR3 region is CASSLSRGMQFF. CDR3 nucleotides: TGTGCCAGCAGCCTCTCCCGGGGAATGCAGTTCTTC.

This chain uses TRBV14 with TRBJ2-7; D might be TRBD1 (5 bases). Germline V CDR1 and CDR2: SGHDN, FVKESK. CDR3 size: 14 residues. V was clipped by 0 bases and J by 0 bases, with 6 bases between them. CDR3 bases: TGTGCCAGCAGCCAAGACAGGGACTCCTACGAGCAGTACTTC. Translated, it gives CASSQDRDSYEQYF.

The chain uses TRBV6-5 and TRBJ2-7, with D possibly being TRBD2 (5 bases). From germline, CDR1 is MNHEY and CDR2 SVGAGI. The CDR3 runs 13 residues. Trimming shortened V by 2 bases and J by 3 bases, and 8 bases separated the two germline ends. The CDR3 spells CASSYEGSYEQYF. The DNA for the CDR3 is TGTGCCAGCAGTTACGAGGGTAGCTACGAGCAGTACTTC.

For the CDR3, the DNA is TGTGCCAGCAGCGGCCGGGACAGGGACACAGATACGCAGTATTTT. Its protein product is CASSGRDRDTDTQYF. The chain joins TRBV7-6 to TRBJ2-3, with 9 bases fitting TRBD1. Trimming removed 5 bases from V and 2 bases from J; junction bases left unmatched: 5. This CDR3 is 15 amino acids long. Germline V lookup: CDR1 SGHVS, CDR2 FNYEAQ.

This clone was observed a handful of times. The V gene is TRBV7-8, the J gene TRBJ2-2; 9 bases are shared with TRBD1. The germline gives CDR1 SGHVS, CDR2 FQNEAQ. CDR3 length: 17 amino acids. The trim removed 4 bases at V and 1 base at J, leaving 7 bases unmatched. For the CDR3, the DNA is TGTGCCAGCAGCTCCCACGGGGACAGGGAGAACACCGGGGAGCTGTTTTTT. Amino acids: CASSSHGDRENTGELFF.

The chain carries TRBV7-3 and TRBJ2-3, with 15 bases fitting TRBD2. J gave up 15 bases and V 3 bases, and 7 bases lay outside the gene matches. Germline V lookup: CDR1 SGHTA, CDR2 FQGTGA. The CDR3 is 14 residues long. CDR3 DNA: TGTGCCAGCAGCTTGGGACTAGCGGGGGGCCCCCGATATTTT. Its translation: CASSLGLAGGPRYF.

This chain links TRBV5-1 with TRBJ1-2, with TRBD1 identical over 9 bases. CDR3 length: 13 amino acids. Germline loops: CDR1 SGHRS, CDR2 YFSETQ. J gave up 6 bases and V 9 bases, and 9 bases lay outside the gene matches. CDR3 protein: CATSEQGANGYTF. The CDR3, as DNA: TGCGCCACCTCCGAACAGGGGGCAAATGGCTACACCTTC. The full variable domain, its missing parts supplied by reference TRBV5-1 and TRBJ1-2, is KAGVTQTPRYLIKTRGQQVTLSCSPISGHRSVSWYQQTPGQGLQFLFEYFSETQRNKGNFPGRFSGRQFSNSRSEMNVSTLELGDSALYLCATSEQGANGYTFGSGTRLTVV.

J is TRBJ1-2 and V is TRBV14; no reliable D call. The CDR3 is made up of 18 amino acids. V was pared by 3 bases and J by 0 bases, with 20 bases between. CDR1 and CDR2 (germline): SGHDN, FVKESK. The CDR3 DNA sequence: TGTGCCAGCAGCCAGAGCGCAGAGAACTACTTCTCTAACTATGGCTACACCTTC. Its protein is CASSQSAENYFSNYGYTF. The variable domain in full, with the rest retrieved from reference TRBV14 and TRBJ1-2, is EAGVTQFPSHSVIEKGQTVTLRCDPISGHDNLYWYRRVMGKEIKFLLHFVKESKQDESGMPNNRFLAERTGGTYSTLKVQPAELEDSGVYFCASSQSAENYFSNYGYTFGSGTRLTVV.

The chain recombines TRBV2 with TRBJ2-4; D is undetermined. Trimming cost V 7 bases and J 0 bases, with 10 bases left between them. CDR1 is SNHLY, CDR2 FYNNEI, per germline. The CDR3 totals 14 residues. DNA of the CDR3: TGTGCCAGCACCGAGGATCTAGCCAAAAACATTCAGTACTTC. The encoded protein is CASTEDLAKNIQYF.

As regards this clone: Other DNA sequences in this specimen translate into the identical CDR3. The V gene is TRBV6-5, the J gene TRBJ2-3, with 8 bases matching TRBD2. Germline CDR1 reads MNHEY; CDR2 reads SVGAGI. This CDR3 is 14 amino acids long. The V segment lost 5 bases and the J segment 2 bases; nucleotides outside the gene matches: 3. The CDR3 loop reads CASSRGGLTDTQYF. Here the CDR3 DNA reads TGTGCCAGCAGTCGGGGGGGGCTCACAGATACGCAGTATTTT.

The chain links TRBV5-6 to TRBJ2-5; no clear D. The CDR3 extends over 12 amino acids. V lost 0 bases to trimming and J lost 5 bases, with 5 bases between them. Germline assignment: CDR1 SGHDT and CDR2 YYEEEE. Here the CDR3 reads CASSLVMETQYF. Written as DNA, the CDR3 is TGTGCCAGCAGCTTGGTTATGGAGACCCAGTACTTC.

Turning to this clone: The sample has other DNA sequences that encode this CDR3 too. The chain employs TRBV19 and TRBJ2-7; 8 bases line up with TRBD1. The junction had 8 bases not matched to a gene; V was cut back by 1 base and J by 6 bases. CDR1 and CDR2 from the germline V gene are LNHDA and SQIVND (reference sequence). The CDR3 is 15 amino acids. This CDR3 is CASSIGPGQASEQYF. In DNA, the CDR3 is TGTGCCAGTAGTATAGGGCCGGGACAGGCTTCCGAGCAGTACTTC. Full variable domain (remainder filled in from reference TRBV19 and TRBJ2-7): DGGITQSPKYLFRKEGQNVTLSCEQNLNHDAMYWYRQDPGQGLRLIYYSQIVNDFQKGDIAEGYSVSREKKESFPLTVTSAQKNPTAFYLCASSIGPGQASEQYFGPGTRLTVT.

This chain links TRBV7-9 with TRBJ1-1; 9 bases are shared with TRBD1. Per germline, CDR1 SEHNR and CDR2 FQNEAQ (reference sequence). The CDR3 has 16 residues. Trimming at V came to 5 bases and at J to 4 bases, leaving 11 bases not matched to a gene. This CDR3 is CASSPLPTGGLTEAFF. DNA of the CDR3: TGTGCCAGCAGCCCCCTTCCCACAGGGGGCCTCACTGAAGCTTTCTTT.

This sequence joins TRBV6-1 and TRBJ1-2; TRBD1 might be the D (5 bases). The V end lost 1 base, the J end lost 4 bases, and 13 bases lay between the germline ends. Per germline, CDR1 MNHNS and CDR2 SASEGT. The CDR3 is 15 residues long. This CDR3 reads CASSEGGRVLYGYTF. DNA of the CDR3: TGTGCCAGCAGTGAAGGTGGCAGGGTTCTCTATGGCTACACCTTC.

This chain uses TRBV29-1 with TRBJ2-7; the match to TRBD2 covers 10 bases. V lost 4 bases, J lost 1 base, and 10 bases stayed unmatched. The CDR3 is 16 amino acids. Germline V CDR1 and CDR2: SQVTM, ANQGSEA. Written as DNA, the CDR3 is TGCAGCGTTGTAAAGGGAAGCGGGGGGGGATCCTACGAGCAGTACTTC. This codes for CSVVKGSGGGSYEQYF.

This clone appeared a single time. The rearrangement joins TRBV28 to TRBJ2-3; 8 nucleotides align to TRBD1. V shed 5 bases, J shed 1 base, and the junction held 5 bases outside the gene matches. The CDR3 sequence is 15 residues long. Germline V CDR1 and CDR2: MDHEN, SYDVKM. CDR3 nucleotides: TGTGCCAGCAGTCCTCAGGGACAGGGCACAGATACGCAGTATTTT. Translation: CASSPQGQGTDTQYF.

The chain joins TRBV9 to TRBJ2-7; tentatively, D is TRBD2 (5 bases). There are 12 residues in the CDR3. Trimming stripped 0 bases from V and 6 bases from J, with 7 bases between. Germline-derived CDR1 and CDR2 are SGDLS and YYNGEE. Here the CDR3 reads CASSVVAGEQYF. Here the CDR3 DNA reads TGTGCCAGCAGCGTAGTCGCGGGCGAGCAGTACTTC.

Points on this clone: Germline and junction disagree at one end, which may indicate a read error. This chain links TRBV19 with TRBJ1-2, with no clear D. The CDR3 has 11 amino acids. In germline, CDR1 is LNHDA, CDR2 SQIVND (reference sequence). The CDR3 loop reads CASSTQWSYIF. The CDR3 region has the DNA TGTGCCAGTAGTACCCAGTGGAGCTACATCTTC.

The CDR3 DNA is TGTGCCAGTAGTATAACGTCCAGACAGGGTTACTACAATGAGCAGTTCTTC. Its translation: CASSITSRQGYYNEQFF. The V call is TRBV19, the J call TRBJ2-1; 7 positions agree with TRBD1. The CDR3 covers 17 residues. Germline lookup yields CDR1 LNHDA and CDR2 SQIVND (reference sequence). The J segment lost 3 bases and the V segment lost 2 bases, leaving 10 bases of the junction unmatched.

The V and J genes are TRBV15 and TRBJ1-2, with 10 bases matching TRBD1. V was clipped by 4 bases and J by 4 bases; unmatched bases: 6. The CDR3 runs to 15 residues. Germline-derived CDR1 and CDR2 are LNHNV and YYDKDF (reference sequence). The CDR3: CATSIWDRGSYGYTF. The CDR3 DNA follows: TGTGCCACCAGCATATGGGACAGGGGAAGCTATGGCTACACCTTC.

The V gene is TRBV15, the J gene TRBJ1-5, with D hard to call. Trimming took 1 base from V and 7 from J, leaving 8 bases between them. This CDR3 has 13 residues. From germline, CDR1 is LNHNV and CDR2 YYDKDF (reference sequence). This CDR3 reads CATSRVEHQPQHF. For the CDR3, the DNA is TGTGCCACCAGCAGAGTTGAGCACCAGCCCCAGCATTTT.

This sequence joins TRBV27 and TRBJ2-7; D is possibly TRBD1 (6 bases). V shed 4 bases and J shed 3 bases, with 25 bases lying between them. The CDR3 has 18 amino acids. CDR1 and CDR2 from the germline V gene are MNHEY and SMNVEV (reference sequence). The CDR3 spells CASSSLQGFHPSLYEQYF. The CDR3, as DNA: TGTGCCAGCAGTTCTTTACAGGGCTTCCACCCTTCACTCTACGAGCAGTACTTC.

This clone was recorded a few times. The chain carries TRBV10-1 and TRBJ2-3; 12 bases map to TRBD2. The germline gives CDR1 WNHNN, CDR2 SYGVQD (reference sequence). J lost 7 bases, V lost 3 bases, and 11 bases had no gene match. CDR3 length: 17 amino acids. CDR3 sequence: CASSDHLLAGGPNTQYF. The CDR3 nucleotides read TGCGCCAGCAGTGACCACCTCCTAGCGGGGGGGCCAAATACGCAGTATTTT.